This TCR beta chain is from a study of regulatory T cells in long-lasting Graves disease. The germline CDR1 and CDR2 sequences are LNHDA and SQIVND (reference sequence). Trimming cost V 6 bases and J 3 bases, with 14 bases left between them. The CDR3 is 14 amino acids. Stated time point: newly diagnosed GD, antithyroid drugs for less than 3 months. The TCR library was prepared using RNA isolated from PBMCs. Building the TCR beta libraries relied on iRepertoire HTBI primers, and CDR3 regions underwent Arm-PCR. TCRdb reanalysed the multiplex PCR reads using MiXCR and keeps one entry per CDR3 protein. This repertoire shows some 220,000 distinct CDR3 sequences, roughly 18% found once; its top ten account for approximately 12%. These data were also reused for a study on T cells in Graves' hyperthyroidism and ophthalmopathy.

V is TRBV19 and J is TRBJ1-2; D uncertain. This sequence originates from a young woman with Graves disease. This sample comprised peripheral blood mononuclear cells (PBMCs), obtained at new diagnosis, from a patient treated with antithyroid drugs. CDR3 nucleotides: TGTGCCAGTAGAAGGTTGGAGCGAGACTATGGCTACACCTTC. The encoded protein is CASRRLERDYGYTF.